This is a list of T cell receptor beta chains from one sample in a study of blood T cell repertoires in COVID-19. Only in-frame clones appear in the TCRdb table, and some are missing; sequencing was by immunoSEQ multiplex PCR. The repertoire has around 170,000 clones, roughly 90% of them found once; the top ten carry nearly 0.55%. The sequencing sample was made of peripheral blood. These TCRs come from a man over 45 with acute or convalescent COVID-19. The CDR3 runs from the conserved cysteine through the conserved F or W. A D gene is named only where the DNA matches it firmly. Some rows mark clone size as missing; the rest say once, few, many or name a class of expanded clone.

D,J,V,size,CDR3,DNA
TRBD1,TRBJ1-5,TRBV6-2/TRBV6-3,once,CASSPRQGNQPQHF,TGTGCCAGCAGTCCCAGACAGGGGAATCAGCCCCAGCATTTT
TRBD1,TRBJ1-4,TRBV19,-,CASSIFGQGGEKLFF,TGTGCCAGTAGTATTTTTGGACAGGGGGGTGAAAAACTGTTTTTT
TRBD2,TRBJ2-2,TRBV3-1/TRBV3-2,-,CASSRRGGVGELFF,TGTGCCAGCAGCCGGCGGGGGGGTGTCGGGGAGCTGTTTTTT
TRBD1,TRBJ2-5,TRBV6-5,-,CASRQDRTQETQYF,TGTGCCAGCAGACAGGACAGGACCCAAGAGACCCAGTACTTC
-,TRBJ1-4,TRBV28,-,CASSLQGGHDNEKLFF,TGTGCCAGCAGTTTGCAGGGAGGACACGATAATGAAAAACTGTTTTTT
-,TRBJ1-2,TRBV5-8,-,CASSHRAYGYTF,TGTGCCAGCAGCCATCGTGCGTATGGCTACACCTTC
TRBD2,TRBJ2-2,TRBV18,-,CASSPREAGELFF,TGTGCCAGCTCACCGCGGGAGGCTGGGGAGCTGTTTTTT
TRBD2,TRBJ2-7,TRBV7-8,few,CASSLIPSGSYEQYF,TGTGCCAGCAGCTTAATCCCTAGCGGGAGCTACGAGCAGTACTTC
TRBD2,TRBJ2-1,TRBV6-6,-,CASSPRGRNYNEQFF,TGTGCCAGCAGCCCCCGCGGGAGGAACTACAATGAGCAGTTCTTC
TRBD1,TRBJ1-2,TRBV27,-,CASSLRGTGSYGYTF,TGTGCCAGCAGTTTACGAGGGACAGGGTCCTATGGCTACACCTTC
-,TRBJ1-4,TRBV6-5,-,CASELAGFAKLFF,TGTGCCAGCGAGTTGGCAGGGTTTGCGAAACTGTTTTTT
-,TRBJ2-3,TRBV5-4,-,CASSSPRTETTWPTDTQYF,TGTGCCAGCAGCTCGCCTAGGACAGAGACCACCTGGCCCACAGATACGCAGTATTTT
-,TRBJ1-2,TRBV27,few,CASSPGGGYGYTF,TGTGCCAGCAGTCCCGGCGGCGGTTATGGCTACACCTTC
-,TRBJ2-5,TRBV7-2,-,CASSNGHWETQYF,TGTGCCAGCAGCAACGGACATTGGGAGACCCAGTACTTC
-,TRBJ2-4,TRBV18,-,CASSQDKLAKNIQYF,TGTGCCAGCTCTCAAGACAAACTAGCCAAAAACATTCAGTACTTC
TRBD1,TRBJ2-5,TRBV10-3,-,CAIGAGTGRDAQYF,TGTGCCATCGGAGCCGGGACAGGGAGAGATGCCCAGTACTTC
TRBD1,TRBJ1-2,TRBV19,few,CASRRTGLNYGYTF,TGTGCCAGTAGGAGGACAGGACTCAACTATGGCTACACCTTC
-,TRBJ2-2,TRBV6-5,-,CASRWALDTGELFF,TGTGCCAGCAGGTGGGCCCTGGACACCGGGGAGCTGTTTTTT
-,TRBJ2-5,TRBV5-5,-,CASSLGGGSETQYF,TGTGCCAGCAGCCTGGGGGGAGGAAGTGAGACCCAGTACTTC
-,TRBJ2-4,TRBV29-1,-,CSVVGRGNIQYF,TGCAGCGTTGTGGGTAGAGGAAACATTCAGTACTTC
TRBD1,TRBJ1-6,TRBV7-9,-,CASSFSPTDRGHSPLHF,TGTGCCAGCAGCTTTTCCCCCACGGACAGGGGGCATTCACCCCTCCACTTT
-,TRBJ1-4,TRBV2,-,CASRGPLSGNEKLFF,TGTGCCAGCAGGGGCCCCCTTTCAGGGAATGAAAAACTGTTTTTT
TRBD2,TRBJ2-5,TRBV9,-,CASSASRGDAQYF,TGTGCCAGCAGCGCTTCCCGGGGGGATGCCCAGTACTTC
-,TRBJ1-2,TRBV7-2,few,CASSLQGNYGYTF,TGTGCCAGCAGCTTACAGGGGAACTATGGCTACACCTTC
TRBD2,TRBJ2-3,TRBV19,once,CASSVTSGRAEYTQYF,TGTGCCAGTAGTGTGACTAGCGGGAGGGCCGAATATACGCAGTATTTT
TRBD1,TRBJ1-4,TRBV6-1,-,CASSDSGQGATNEKLFF,TGTGCCAGCAGTGATTCAGGACAGGGGGCAACTAATGAAAAACTGTTTTTT
TRBD1,TRBJ1-2,TRBV27,once,CASSDRVFGYTF,TGTGCCAGCAGCGACAGGGTGTTTGGCTACACCTTC
TRBD1,TRBJ1-1,TRBV19,-,CASSMTGAPNTEAFF,TGTGCCAGTAGTATGACAGGGGCACCGAACACTGAAGCTTTCTTT
TRBD1,TRBJ1-4,TRBV3-1/TRBV3-2,-,CASRSQGGNEKLFF,TGTGCCAGCAGGTCACAGGGGGGGAATGAAAAACTGTTTTTT
TRBD1,TRBJ1-1,TRBV5-8,-,CASSFGTGVTNTEAFF,TGTGCCAGCAGCTTCGGGACAGGGGTTACGAACACTGAAGCTTTCTTT
-,TRBJ2-6,TRBV7-9,-,CASSLGGRGSGANVLTF,TGTGCCAGCAGCTTAGGGGGCCGTGGGTCTGGGGCCAACGTCCTGACTTTC
-,TRBJ1-5,TRBV27,few,CASSFTRVPNQPQHF,TGTGCCAGCAGTTTTACCCGGGTCCCCAATCAGCCCCAGCATTTT
-,TRBJ2-7,TRBV6-5,-,CASSPPGDYEQYF,TGTGCCAGCAGCCCACCCGGGGACTACGAGCAGTACTTC
TRBD2,TRBJ2-2,TRBV30,-,CAWSGLVRLAISGELFF,TGTGCCTGGAGTGGCCTTGTGCGACTAGCGATCTCCGGGGAGCTGTTTTTT
TRBD1,TRBJ1-4,TRBV7-8,-,CASSSETGTNEKLFF,TGTGCCAGCAGCTCGGAGACAGGGACTAATGAAAAACTGTTTTTT
TRBD1,TRBJ1-1,TRBV25-1,-,CASSYGQGIGTEAFF,TGTGCCAGCAGTTACGGACAGGGAATAGGCACTGAAGCTTTCTTT
-,TRBJ2-3,TRBV7-2,-,CASSLVTSTDTQYF,TGTGCCAGCAGCTTAGTGACTAGCACAGATACGCAGTATTTT
-,TRBJ1-2,TRBV15,few,CATSSDLGQLGYTF,TGTGCCACCAGCAGTGACTTAGGACAACTTGGCTACACCTTC
TRBD1,TRBJ1-1,TRBV2,-,CASSDRGQGGVLLMNTEAFF,TGTGCCAGCAGTGATAGGGGACAGGGTGGGGTTCTACTCATGAACACTGAAGCTTTCTTT
TRBD2,TRBJ2-3,TRBV5-1,-,CASSLSGRLTDTQYF,TGCGCCAGCAGCCTGAGCGGGAGACTCACAGATACGCAGTATTTT
-,TRBJ2-2,TRBV7-3,once,CASGLFSTGELFF,TGTGCCAGCGGGCTTTTCTCCACCGGGGAGCTGTTTTTT
TRBD2,TRBJ2-5,TRBV30,-,CAWSSSGPETQYF,TGTGCCTGGAGTTCTAGCGGCCCAGAGACCCAGTACTTC
-,TRBJ2-6,TRBV28,-,CASSLAGAGANVLTF,TGTGCCAGCAGTTTAGCAGGGGCTGGGGCCAACGTCCTGACTTTC
-,TRBJ2-2,TRBV7-9,-,CASSLAILATGELFF,TGTGCCAGCAGCTTAGCGATACTAGCTACCGGGGAGCTGTTTTTT
TRBD1,TRBJ1-1,TRBV27,-,CASSFDREANTEAFF,TGTGCCAGCAGTTTCGACAGGGAAGCGAACACTGAAGCTTTCTTT
TRBD2,TRBJ2-7,TRBV7-6,-,CASSLTAGGPSEQYF,TGTGCCAGCAGCTTAACAGCGGGAGGGCCGTCAGAGCAGTACTTC
-,TRBJ2-7,TRBV21-1,-,CACRGGRRAIYEQYF,TGTGCCTGCAGGGGGGGGCGCAGGGCAATCTACGAGCAGTACTTC
-,TRBJ1-1,TRBV24-1,-,CATSDRDSEAFF,TGTGCCACCAGTGATCGGGATTCAGAAGCTTTCTTT